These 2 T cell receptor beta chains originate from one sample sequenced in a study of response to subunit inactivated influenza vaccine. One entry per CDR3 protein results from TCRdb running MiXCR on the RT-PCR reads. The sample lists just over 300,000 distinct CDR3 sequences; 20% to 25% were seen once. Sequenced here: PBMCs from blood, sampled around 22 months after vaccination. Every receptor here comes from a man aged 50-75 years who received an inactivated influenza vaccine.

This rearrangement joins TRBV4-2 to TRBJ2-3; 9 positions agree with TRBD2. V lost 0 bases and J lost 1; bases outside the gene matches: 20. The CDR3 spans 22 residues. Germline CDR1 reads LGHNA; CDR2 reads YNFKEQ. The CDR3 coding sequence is TGTGCCAGCAGCCAAGACCCGTCGCGGGGGGGGACTCTAGCGTCCCGCACAGATACGCAGTATTTT. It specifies CASSQDPSRGGTLASRTDTQYF.

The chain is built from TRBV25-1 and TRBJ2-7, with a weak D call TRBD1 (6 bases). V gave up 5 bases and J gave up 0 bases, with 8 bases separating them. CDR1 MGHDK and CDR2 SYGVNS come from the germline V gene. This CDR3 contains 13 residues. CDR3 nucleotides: TGTGCCAGCAGTTGGACAGACTCCTACGAGCAGTACTTC. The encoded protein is CASSWTDSYEQYF.